The source of this TCR beta chain is a study of blood T cell repertoires in COVID-19. This clone was seen a few times. Authors' analysis steps: Reference gene primer amplification yielded estimated nucleated cell counts. The repertoire was sequenced with immunoSEQ multiplex PCR; TCRdb's copy has only in-frame clones and lacks some. V and J calls and clone size are copied from that table; D and trimming were computed from the DNA. Of around 150,000 clones in the sample, over 80% were seen once. J was trimmed by 5 bases and V by 0 bases; bases with no gene match: 7. Per the germline V gene, CDR1 is SGHRS and CDR2 is YFSETQ. The CDR3 is 16 amino acids.

Input material: peripheral blood. This sequence joins TRBV5-1 and TRBJ2-5; 10 positions match TRBD1. This receptor was obtained from a man aged 50 or older with active COVID-19. As DNA, the CDR3 is TGCGCCAGCAGCTTGGGGTCGGGACAGGGGTTTGAGACCCAGTACTTC. This translates into CASSLGSGQGFETQYF. Supplemented by reference TRBV5-1 and TRBJ2-5, the full variable domain reads KAGVTQTPRYLIKTRGQQVTLSCSPISGHRSVSWYQQTPGQGLQFLFEYFSETQRNKGNFPGRFSGRQFSNSRSEMNVSTLELGDSALYLCASSLGSGQGFETQYFGPGTRLLVL.